What follows are 24 T cell receptor beta chains derived from one specimen sequenced in a study of cytomegalovirus exposure and HLA in healthy donors. The PCR employed 60 Vbeta primers together with 13 Jbeta primers. Sequenced by immunoSEQ multiplex PCR; TCRdb stores in-frame clones only, minus some. The data contain approximately 150,000 clones, 80% to 90% of them singletons. The sample consisted of PBMCs. These receptors were taken from a man in his fifties in good health and CMV-seropositive.

On this clone itself: The junction departs from the called germline gene at one end, perhaps through a read error. The sample has other DNA sequences that encode this CDR3 too. The CDR3 nucleotides read TGCGCCAGCAGTTTCGCCGGGTTGGGCAATGAGCAGTTCTTC. It yields the protein CASSFAGLGNEQFF. J is TRBJ2-1 and V is TRBV28; D is ambiguous. Germline lookup yields CDR1 MDHEN and CDR2 SYDVKM. The CDR3 totals 14 residues.

The chain links TRBV2 to TRBJ1-5; 8 bases map to TRBD1. The length of the CDR3 is 16 residues. V gave up 5 bases and J gave up 11 bases; unmatched junction bases: 17. The germline CDR1 and CDR2 sequences are SNHLY and FYNNEI. The CDR3 region is CASSKTGVGRVGAQHF. The CDR3 bases are TGTGCCAGCAGTAAGACAGGGGTAGGTCGAGTTGGGGCCCAGCATTTT.

The chain links TRBV6-5 to TRBJ2-1, with D possibly matching TRBD1 (5 bases). Germline CDR1 MNHEY, CDR2 SVGAGI. V lost 6 bases, J lost 8 bases, and 8 bases lay in between. The CDR3 covers 11 residues. The CDR3 sequence: CASSRRDEQFF. DNA of the CDR3: TGTGCCAGCAGCCGCAGGGATGAGCAGTTCTTC.

This sequence joins TRBV28 and TRBJ1-6, with 7 positions matching TRBD1. Germline trimming cut 2 bases from V and 4 bases from J; bases unmatched to any gene: 5. Germline assignment: CDR1 MDHEN and CDR2 SYDVKM. The CDR3 runs 16 residues. The CDR3 loop reads CASSLGTAFYNSPLHF. As DNA, the CDR3 is TGTGCCAGCAGTTTAGGGACAGCGTTTTATAATTCACCCCTCCACTTT.

The chain employs TRBV7-2 and TRBJ2-3; 10 positions match TRBD2. The trim removed 2 bases at V and 3 bases at J, leaving 2 bases unmatched. The CDR3 loop spans 15 amino acids. Germline CDR1 and CDR2: SGHTA and FQGNSA. This CDR3 reads CASSLTSGNTDTQYF. The CDR3 region has the DNA TGTGCCAGCAGCTTAACTAGCGGGAATACAGATACGCAGTATTTT. Full variable domain (missing parts from reference TRBV7-2 and TRBJ2-3): GAGVSQSPSNKVTEKGKDVELRCDPISGHTALYWYRQSLGQGLEFLIYFQGNSAPDKSGLPSDRFSAERTGGSVSTLTIQRTQQEDSAVYLCASSLTSGNTDTQYFGPGTRLTVL.

The V and J genes are TRBV7-2 and TRBJ2-1; D call uncertain. Trimming pared 5 bases from V and 7 bases from J, leaving 6 bases between. CDR1 and CDR2 (germline): SGHTA, FQGNSA. The CDR3 loop spans 11 amino acids. The CDR3 sequence is CASSQANEQFF. CDR3 DNA sequence: TGTGCCAGCAGCCAGGCGAATGAGCAGTTCTTC.

V usage is TRBV2 and J usage is TRBJ1-3; tentatively, D is TRBD1 (5 bases). The CDR3 extends over 14 amino acids. The germline V gene has CDR1 SNHLY and CDR2 FYNNEI. V was shortened by 3 bases and J by 5 bases, with 11 bases between the two germline ends. For the CDR3, the DNA is TGTGCCAGCAGTGATCGGTCAGGGCGAAACACCATATATTTT. Its protein product is CASSDRSGRNTIYF.

The rearrangement uses TRBV18 and TRBJ1-1; TRBD1 matches 8 bases. V shed 3 bases, J shed 0 bases, and the junction held 3 bases outside the gene matches. The germline V gene encodes CDR1 KGHSH and CDR2 LQKENI. The CDR3 spans 15 residues. As DNA, the CDR3 is TGTGCCAGCTCACCTGGACAGGGACTGAACACTGAAGCTTTCTTT. The encoded protein is CASSPGQGLNTEAFF.

This clone was counted a few times. Here the CDR3 reads CASTNSPNVLTF. CDR3 sequence (DNA): TGTGCCAGCACCAACAGCCCCAACGTCCTGACTTTC. This chain uses TRBV28 with TRBJ2-6; D gene uncertain. Trimming removed 7 bases at V and 8 bases at J, with 9 bases between. Germline V lookup: CDR1 MDHEN, CDR2 SYDVKM. This CDR3 has 12 amino acids.

The chain links TRBV6-1 to TRBJ2-7; 10 bases match TRBD2. With V trimmed by 7 bases and J by 3 bases, 9 bases remained unmatched. This CDR3 contains 15 residues. Germline V gene data show CDR1 as MNHNS and CDR2 as SASEGT. CDR3 protein: CASTVSSGSDYEQYF. The CDR3 DNA reads TGTGCCAGCACCGTATCTAGCGGGAGTGACTACGAGCAGTACTTC.

This chain uses TRBV28 with TRBJ2-7; tentatively, D is TRBD2 (6 bases). Per the germline V gene, CDR1 is MDHEN and CDR2 is SYDVKM. With 11 bases removed from V and 2 bases from J, the gap between germline ends came to 16 bases. The CDR3 extends over 13 amino acids. CDR3 sequence (DNA): TGTGCCTACAGCAGCGGAGGGACCTACGAGCAGTACTTC. Its translation: CAYSSGGTYEQYF.

The V and J genes are TRBV27 and TRBJ2-1, with 8 bases lining up with TRBD2. The CDR3 is made up of 14 amino acids. Germline CDR1 MNHEY, CDR2 SMNVEV (reference sequence). J gave up 5 bases and V 6 bases, and 6 bases lay outside the gene matches. The CDR3: CASRRLAFNNEQFF. DNA for the CDR3: TGTGCCAGCAGGCGACTAGCGTTCAACAATGAGCAGTTCTTC.

The J gene is TRBJ2-5, the V gene TRBV2, with 13 positions matching TRBD2. Germline V gives CDR1 SNHLY, CDR2 FYNNEI. J was trimmed by 5 bases and V by 4 bases; bases with no gene match: 4. The CDR3 has 15 amino acids. The CDR3 coding sequence is TGTGCCAGCAGTGGGACTAGCGGGAGTGGGGAGACCCAGTACTTC. It yields the protein CASSGTSGSGETQYF.

This chain uses TRBV7-9 with TRBJ1-1, with D unclear. Per the germline V gene, CDR1 is SEHNR and CDR2 is FQNEAQ (reference sequence). V gave up 5 bases and J gave up 6 bases, with 10 bases separating them. This CDR3 comprises 12 residues. The CDR3 protein is CASSLNFAEAFF. The CDR3 nucleotides are TGTGCCAGCAGCCTAAATTTCGCTGAAGCTTTCTTT.

This clone was counted a single time. CDR3 in DNA: TGTGCCAGCAGCCCACACGGGGGAGAAGTCTACGAGCAGTACTTC. It encodes CASSPHGGEVYEQYF. The chain links TRBV7-9 to TRBJ2-7; weak D call: TRBD2 (6 bases). The ends were cut back, 5 bases at V and 3 bases at J, with 17 bases in the middle. The CDR3 contains 15 residues. Germline assignment: CDR1 SEHNR and CDR2 FQNEAQ (reference sequence).

J is TRBJ2-1 and V is TRBV6-1; possibly TRBD1 for D (6 bases). The CDR3 spans 12 residues. Per the germline V gene, CDR1 is MNHNS and CDR2 is SASEGT. Trimming pared 10 bases from V and 5 bases from J, leaving 12 bases between. The CDR3: CATGQYNNEQFF. The CDR3 nucleotides are TGTGCCACCGGACAGTATAACAATGAGCAGTTCTTC.

This clone was observed once. The chain carries TRBV7-2 and TRBJ2-7; unclear D gene. The CDR3 runs to 14 residues. Germline CDR1 SGHTA, CDR2 FQGNSA. V was trimmed by 2 bases and J by 0 bases, leaving 8 bases between them. CDR3 loop: CASSLSRSSYEQYF. The CDR3 DNA reads TGTGCCAGCAGCTTATCTCGTAGCTCCTACGAGCAGTACTTC.

This clone was counted once. The chain carries TRBV27 and TRBJ2-7; 7 bases agree with TRBD1. The CDR3 is made up of 14 amino acids. V shed 3 bases and J 3 bases; nucleotides not matched to a gene: 5. Looked up from germline, CDR1 is MNHEY and CDR2 is SMNVEV (reference sequence). The CDR3 region is CASSFGTGVYEQYF. Written as DNA, the CDR3 is TGTGCCAGCAGTTTCGGCACAGGGGTCTACGAGCAGTACTTC.

The V call is TRBV29-1, the J call TRBJ2-2; TRBD2 agrees at 7 bases. V shed 5 bases, J shed 7 bases, and the junction held 13 bases outside the gene matches. Germline V CDR1 and CDR2: SQVTM, ANQGSEA. This CDR3 has 15 residues. The CDR3 sequence is CSVPPPSGKIGELFF. The CDR3, as DNA: TGCAGCGTTCCCCCGCCGAGCGGGAAGATCGGGGAGCTGTTTTTT.

The J gene is TRBJ1-2, the V gene TRBV5-1; D remains unclear. This CDR3 spans 15 amino acids. CDR1 and CDR2 from the germline V gene are SGHRS and YFSETQ. The germline V and J ends were trimmed by 0 bases and 6 bases, with 15 bases remaining between them. CDR3 in amino acids: CASSLAGKRVDGYTF. The CDR3 region has the DNA TGCGCCAGCAGCTTGGCGGGGAAGAGGGTGGATGGCTACACCTTC.

V gene TRBV7-6 combines with J gene TRBJ2-3; possible D gene TRBD1, 5 bases. CDR3 length: 15 residues. Looked up from germline, CDR1 is SGHVS and CDR2 is FNYEAQ. Trimming left V 3 bases short and J 2 bases short, with 12 bases between. CDR3 bases: TGTGCCAGCAGCTTTTTAGACAGCTCCACAGATACGCAGTATTTT. This encodes CASSFLDSSTDTQYF.

This clone was observed a few times. This chain connects TRBV5-1 to TRBJ1-1; 7 bases fit TRBD1. The trim removed 4 bases at V and 5 bases at J, leaving 8 bases unmatched. This CDR3 has 14 amino acids. Germline CDR1 and CDR2: SGHRS and YFSETQ. CDR3 in amino acids: CASSLGQERTEAFF. CDR3 in DNA: TGCGCCAGCAGCCTCGGACAGGAGCGTACTGAAGCTTTCTTT.

The rearrangement links TRBV5-1 to TRBJ2-1; the match to TRBD2 covers 7 bases. Germline V gene sequence: CDR1 SGHRS, CDR2 YFSETQ. This CDR3 is 13 amino acids long. V lost 7 bases to trimming and J lost 4 bases; unmatched junction nucleotides: 5. CDR3 protein: CASADGGYNEQFF. In DNA, the CDR3 is TGCGCCAGCGCGGACGGGGGGTACAATGAGCAGTTCTTC.

About this clone: This sample includes further DNA sequences coding for the same CDR3. The rearrangement uses TRBV11-2 and TRBJ2-1, with D possibly being TRBD2 (5 bases). This CDR3 region has 12 residues. Germline CDR1 and CDR2: SGHAT and FQNNGV. Trimming took 4 bases from V and 10 from J, leaving 11 bases between them. As DNA, the CDR3 is TGTGCCAGCAGCTCTCTCTCGGGGGAGCAGTTCTTC. It specifies CASSSLSGEQFF.